This TCR beta chain stems from a study of T cell repertoires in cytomegalovirus infection. Study information: Both recently identified HLA-C-restricted and well-studied HLA-B-restricted CMV epitopes were used in the study. It can be stated that public TCR beta signatures indicated CMV infection as well as a matching HLA type. Study-wide points: Adding up the frequency of public TCR beta families identified people who carried CMV plus the relevant HLA. The ex vivo response showed dominance by HLA-C-restricted CMV-specific TCR beta clonotypes.

Details on this clonotype: Antigen unknown.

The CDR3 has 15 amino acids. Deletions cut 8 bases from V and 0 bases from J, with 14 bases between. Germline loops: CDR1 ENHRY, CDR2 SYGVKD. Each CDR3 protein is one row after TCRdb ran MiXCR on the reads. The data contain about half a million distinct CDR3 sequences, about 42% of them singletons. The source of this sequence is a human donor in good health (CMV status not recorded). Some clones in this sample may be carry-over from other donors' samples. Sequencing used cultured PBMCs, obtained from culture after CMV antigen stimulation. The chain carries TRBV10-3 and TRBJ1-3; D is possibly TRBD1 (5 bases). Here the CDR3 DNA reads TGTGCCATCCGCCAGGGCTTGGACTCTGGAAACACCATATATTTT. Protein product: CAIRQGLDSGNTIYF.